The clone carrying this T cell receptor (beta chain) was detected many times. The read ends 3 residues early relative to the CDR3; the germline J gene fills the gap. Method: immunoSEQ multiplex PCR; TCRdb's copy keeps in-frame clones and lacks some. The sample is made up of 55,000 to 65,000 clones, none counted only once. This entry belongs to a study of T cell clonality in common variable immunodeficiency. This CDR3 comprises 17 residues. Trimming cost V 0 bases and J 4 bases, with 15 bases left between them. The germline CDR1 and CDR2 sequences are MNHEY and SVGEGT. V and J are TRBV6-2 or TRBV6-3 and TRBJ1-4; D not resolved. Input material: peripheral blood mononuclear cells. This clonotype was obtained from a person aged 18 to 70 in good health. CDR3 DNA, as far as it was read: TGTGCCAGCAGTTACTCGATTTTCGGCGGCGATAATGAAAAA. This encodes CASSYSIFGGDNEK. The whole CDR3 sequence reads CASSYSIFGGDNEKLFF.